In this sample, the clone carrying this T cell receptor beta chain turned up once. The assay was immunoSEQ multiplex PCR, and TCRdb's table has in-frame clones only and misses some. The sample consists of roughly 49,000 clones, 88% of them appearing once. With autoimmune disease history or systemic immunosuppression, patients were excluded. These data originate in a study of OX40 agonist ivuxolimab in advanced cancers. Across the study: Patients treated during dose escalation were battling hepatocellular carcinoma, melanoma, renal cell or head and neck cancer. Mean age approximately 66 years, range 23 to 79; nearly 85% male.

Specimen: CD4+ or CD8+ T cells sorted from blood, collected in a trial of the OX40 agonist ivuxolimab. This sequence originates from an adult with an advanced solid tumor such as melanoma, head and neck, liver or kidney cancer.

The CDR3 sequence is CASSFPLSGELFF. The CDR3 DNA follows: TGTGCCAGCAGCTTCCCGCTCTCCGGGGAGCTGTTTTTT. This rearrangement joins TRBV7-9 to TRBJ2-2; the D is unclear. The germline V gene has CDR1 SEHNR and CDR2 FQNEAQ (reference sequence). Trimming left V 3 bases short and J 6 bases short, with 8 bases between. This CDR3 spans 13 amino acids.